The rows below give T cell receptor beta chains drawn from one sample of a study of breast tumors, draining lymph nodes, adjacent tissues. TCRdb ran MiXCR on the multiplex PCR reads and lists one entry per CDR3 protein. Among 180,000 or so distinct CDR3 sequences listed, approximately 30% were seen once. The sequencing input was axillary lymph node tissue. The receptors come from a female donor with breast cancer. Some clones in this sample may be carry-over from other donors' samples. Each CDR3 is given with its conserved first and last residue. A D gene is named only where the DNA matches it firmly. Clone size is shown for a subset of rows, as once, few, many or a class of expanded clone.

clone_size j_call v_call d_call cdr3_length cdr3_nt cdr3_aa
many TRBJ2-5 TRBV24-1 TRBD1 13 TGTGCCACCAGGGGGGACAGGGGTGAGACCCAGTACTTC CATRGDRGETQYF
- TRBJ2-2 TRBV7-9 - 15 TGTGCCAGCAGCTTAGCGGCCCACACCTCCGGGGAGCTGTTTTTT CASSLAAHTSGELFF
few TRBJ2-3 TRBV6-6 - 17 TGTGTCAGCAGTCACTCGATGGGCCAAGGAAGCAATCAGCCCCAGTATTTT CVSSHSMGQGSNQPQYF
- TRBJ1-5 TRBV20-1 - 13 TGCAGTGCTAGAGTTGGTGGGAGAGGGCCCGAGCATTTT CSARVGGRGPEHF
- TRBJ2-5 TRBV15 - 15 TGTGCCACCAGCGGAAGGACAGATTCCCAAGAGACCCAGTACTTC CATSGRTDSQETQYF
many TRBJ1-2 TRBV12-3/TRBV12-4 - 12 TGTGCCAGCAGCAGGAGATTCTATGGCTACACCTTC CASSRRFYGYTF
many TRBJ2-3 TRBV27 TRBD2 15 TGTGCCAGCAGTTTAAAAGCGGGGGGTACAGATACGCAGTATTTT CASSLKAGGTDTQYF
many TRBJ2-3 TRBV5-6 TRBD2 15 TGTGCCAGCAGCCCTAGCGGAGGTCGCACAGATACGCAGTATTTT CASSPSGGRTDTQYF
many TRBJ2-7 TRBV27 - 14 TGTGCCAGCGCCTCGGACCGGATTACCTACGAGCAGTACTTC CASASDRITYEQYF
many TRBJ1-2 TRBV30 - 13 TGTGCCTGGAGTTACACAATGAACTATGGCTACACCTTC CAWSYTMNYGYTF
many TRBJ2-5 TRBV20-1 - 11 TGCAGTGCTGCTGGGGAAGAGACCCAGTACTTC CSAAGEETQYF
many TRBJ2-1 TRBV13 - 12 TGTGCCAGCAGCTTCCCCTACAATGAGCAGTTCTTC CASSFPYNEQFF
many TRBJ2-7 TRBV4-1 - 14 TGCGCCAGCAGCCAAGACCCCCGGAGGTACGAGCAGTACTTC CASSQDPRRYEQYF
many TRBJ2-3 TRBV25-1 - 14 TGTGCCAGCAGTGAACCCCAGGGCACAGATACGCAGTATTTT CASSEPQGTDTQYF
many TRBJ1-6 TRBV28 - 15 TGTGCCAGCAGTCCGGACAGACGCTCGAATTCACCCCTCCACTTT CASSPDRRSNSPLHF
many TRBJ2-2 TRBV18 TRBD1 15 TGTGCCAGCTCACCAGGGACAGGGTCCACCGGGGAGCTGTTTTTT CASSPGTGSTGELFF
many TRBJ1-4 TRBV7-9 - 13 TGTGCCAGTCACAGGGCAACTAATGAAAAACTGTTTTTT CASHRATNEKLFF
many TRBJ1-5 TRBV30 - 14 TGTGCCTGGAGTCCGGGGTACGGGGACCAGCCCCAGCATTTT CAWSPGYGDQPQHF
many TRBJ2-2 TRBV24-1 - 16 TGTGCCACCAGTGATTTAGTTCTGCCGAACACCGGGGAGCTGTTTTTT CATSDLVLPNTGELFF
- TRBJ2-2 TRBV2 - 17 TGTGCCAGCAGTGAAATAGGAGGGGGTGCGAACACCGGGGAGCTGTTTTTT CASSEIGGGANTGELFF
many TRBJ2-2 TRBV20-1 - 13 TGCAGTGCTCCAGGGATAAACACCGGGGAGCTGTTTTTT CSAPGINTGELFF
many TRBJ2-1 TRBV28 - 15 TGTGCCAGCAGTTTGGGCACCTCGTCCTACAATGAGCAGTTCTTC CASSLGTSSYNEQFF
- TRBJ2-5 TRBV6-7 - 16 TGTGCCAGCAGTCACTCGAAGGACAATGGGGGAAAGACCCAGTACTTC CASSHSKDNGGKTQYF
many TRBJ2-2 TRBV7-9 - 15 TGTGCCAGCAGCTTTGGGGGGCGAAACACCGGGGAGCTGTTTTTT CASSFGGRNTGELFF
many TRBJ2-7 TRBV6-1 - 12 TGTGCCAGCAGTCTAGCTCGGGACGAGCAGTACTTC CASSLARDEQYF
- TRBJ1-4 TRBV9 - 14 TGTGCCAGCAACGGGGGGGAAAGGACTGAAAAACTGTTTTTT CASNGGERTEKLFF
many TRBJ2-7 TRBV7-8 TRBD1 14 TGTGCCAGCAACCCAACAGGGGGCGGGTACGAGCAGTACTTC CASNPTGGGYEQYF
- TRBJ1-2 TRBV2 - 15 TGCGCCAGCAGCCAATACCGGGACCCTGGCTATGGCTACACCTTC CASSQYRDPGYGYTF
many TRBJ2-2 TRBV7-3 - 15 TGTGCCAGCAGCTTGTCCACCCGAGGCACCGGGGAGCTGTTTTTT CASSLSTRGTGELFF
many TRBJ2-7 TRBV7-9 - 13 TGTGCCAGCAGCCGAGACACCTCCTACGAGCAGTACTTC CASSRDTSYEQYF
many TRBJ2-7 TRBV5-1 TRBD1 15 TGCGCCAGCAGCTGGGACAGGGGGGTTTCCTACGAGCAGTACTTC CASSWDRGVSYEQYF
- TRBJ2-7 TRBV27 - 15 TGTGCCAGCAACGAGGGGAGCGGCGTATGCTACGAGCAGTACTTC CASNEGSGVCYEQYF
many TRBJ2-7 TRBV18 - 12 TGTGCCAGCTCACTCGGTGAGGCCGAGCAGTACTTC CASSLGEAEQYF
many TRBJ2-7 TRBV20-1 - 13 TGCAGTGCTATGCCGGGAGCTCGTAACGAGCAGTACTTC CSAMPGARNEQYF
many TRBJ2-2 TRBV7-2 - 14 TGTGCCAGCAGCCCTGGGGGGGCCCACGGGGAGCTGTTTTTT CASSPGGAHGELFF
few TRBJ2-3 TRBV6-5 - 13 TGTGCCAGCAGAACCCCCGGTAGCGATACGCAGTATTTT CASRTPGSDTQYF
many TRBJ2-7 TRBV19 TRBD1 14 TGTGCCAGTAGTACCGGCAGGGGGAAGTACGAGCAGTACTTC CASSTGRGKYEQYF
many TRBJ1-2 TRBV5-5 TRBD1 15 TGTGCCAGCAGCTCGTCCGGACAGGGGAGGAATGGCTACACCTTC CASSSSGQGRNGYTF